The present entry profiles one TCR beta chain with its context. This clonotype was observed a handful of times. Its cognate antigen has yet to be identified. One base away there is no much larger clone; base qualities are not given. The time point label corresponds to: blood at routine non-recurrence follow-up after resection. TCR sequencing used whole RNA extracted from tumor and nontumor lung tissue, or from cryopreserved PBMC samples, without cell sorting. Patients were selected for TCR sequencing only if sufficient RNA was available from at least two tumor regions. The sample belongs to a study of spatial heterogeneity in lung cancer (dated by TCRdb to the late 2010s). Context from the whole study: The donors were 65 to 85 patients from the lung TRACERx cohort who had early-stage, untreated non-small cell lung cancer. Follow-up PBMC samples were sequenced whenever available, and the median time to follow-up was 2 to 3 years after resection. More beta-chain than alpha-chain transcripts were consistently detected, likely reflecting higher beta-chain transcript abundance. In the raw uncorrected reads, each unique combination of TCR and UMI appeared more than ten times on average. In non-small cell lung cancer, the study quantitatively compared TCR alpha and beta repertoires across several tumor regions, matched nontumor lung, and blood. Nonsynonymous mutation counts, determined by whole-exome sequencing of tumor tissue, were related to features of the TCR repertoire. At surgery, both alpha and beta chains were TCR-sequenced in 200 to 250 tumor regions, fewer than 85 matched nontumor lung samples and some 56 PBMC samples.

Library preparation was by 5' RACE. Sequencing took place on a NextSeq 500. To allow correction of PCR and sequencing errors, the TCR library protocol tagged every TCR cDNA molecule with a unique molecular identifier. Processing in the source paper ran as follows. Decombinator tools were used for TCR identification, UMI-based error correction and CDR3 extraction. Expanded TCRs were defined as those above a frequency of 2 per 1,000, corresponding to the top 1% of the tumor frequency distribution. Each repertoire was subsampled 100 times to 5,000 TCRs, after which Renyi diversity was computed with the R vegan package. CDR3 similarity networks were constructed using string-kernel similarity of amino acid triplets, with links drawn between CDR3s whose pairwise similarity was above 0.82. TCRdb handled the public reads itself, with Q25 trimming in fastp and clone calling in MiXCR, and kept productive beta chains. Each entry merges the rows of one CDR3 protein and shows their most common DNA and genes. TCRdb, not the authors, supplied the V and J calls. This sample comprises about 120,000 distinct CDR3 sequences, less than 15% of them detected only once. Of the sample, about 15% is held by the ten largest clones.

General conclusions and limits of the study: Confirming at a functional level the hypothesis that regional TCRs recognize regional mutations was considered to require additional single-cell paired TCR alpha and beta sequencing. Ubiquitous expanded tumor TCRs were found in blood more often at tumor resection than at routine follow-up. Only 14 patients were included in comparisons of baseline and follow-up blood repertoires.

The CDR3 holds 15 amino acids from the cysteine to the phenylalanine. The read is trimmed to its CDR3 DNA, 45 bases read in frame from base 1. The germline V end is reduced by 6 bases and the J end by 4 bases; junction bases left unmatched: 7. The germline V gene (reference sequence) yields DFQATT for CDR1 and SNEGSKA for CDR2. Sequencing was performed on PBMCs, taken at follow-up. The V gene is TRBV20-1 and the J gene is TRBJ2-3; a stretch of 13 junction bases matches TRBD2. This TCR was sampled from a male donor with early-stage non-small cell lung cancer. The DNA sequence is given as TGCAGTGCCCGTCAAGGGACTAGCGGGGCAGATACGCAGTATTTT. Its protein reads: CSARQGTSGADTQYF.